This is a list of T cell receptor beta chains from one sample in a study of T cells in localized non-small cell lung cancer. TCRdb's copy holds only in-frame clones and misses some; the assay was immunoSEQ multiplex PCR. Here the sample spans tens of thousands of clones, about 90% being singletons. This sample comprised peripheral blood, obtained before any cancer treatment. These receptors were obtained from a woman between 40 and 69 years old with stage I lung adenocarcinoma. The CDR3 runs from the conserved cysteine through the conserved F or W. Clone size is shown for a subset of rows, as once, few, many or a class of expanded clone.

>NA|TRBV19
CASSLTGYNQPQHF
>NA|TRBV28
CASSFGQLNQPQHF
>NA|TRBV18
CASSLGTGDYQPQHF
>NA|TRBV7-9
CASSISGSFADTQYF
>NA|TRBV5-1
CASSLVWGHGQYF
>NA|TRBV5-3
CATVFPGTRANEQFF
>NA|TRBV30
CAWSFATEAFF
>NA|TRBV5-1
CASSWGQNTEAFF
>NA|TRBV5-6
CASSLAGVAGDQETQYF
>once|TRBV5-1
CASSPPGTLNEQFF
>NA|TRBV9
CASSVAAHTSTDTQYF
>NA|TRBV6-5
CASSYGSGRAYEQYF
>NA|TRBV28
CASSLSQGPFTF
>NA|TRBV19
CASSIGVAGGHTDTQYF
>NA|TRBV29-1
CSMSGTSLGGELFF
>NA|TRBV5-3
CARSPLWQDSGELFF
>NA|TRBV6-5
CAIGRQGNPYEQYF
>NA|TRBV6-1
CASSGSSGRLAGELFF
>few|TRBV28
CASTPGIAKNIQYF
>NA|TRBV2
CATRRDRENGELFF
>NA|TRBV19
CASSQSRDFYEQYF
>once|TRBV5-1
CASSSKNTGELFF
>NA|TRBV4-1
CASSQDLAGFTDTQYF
>NA|TRBV2
CASSAYRDSVAEQYF
>NA|TRBV4-1
CASSRFVGLAGGSHEQYF
>once|TRBV2
CASIVDRGGGEKLFF
>NA|TRBV19
CASSISIGQAGSYEQYF
>NA|TRBV29-1
CSVEGVAYNEQFF
>NA|TRBV28
CASSLRVGQGAKAGELFF
>NA|TRBV5-8
CASSSFSGSSYNEQFF
>NA|TRBV20-1
CSARVVAGVYF
>NA|TRBV5-4
CASSLGATVPPYEQYF
>NA|TRBV10-3
CAIAGSGGSLKYEQYF
>NA|TRBV18
CASSLWGLAGYNEQFF
>NA|TRBV18
CASSPAVNRGGGYTF
>NA|TRBV7-6
CASSLGPISEQYF
>once|TRBV18
CASSPPPTNRTYGYTF
>NA|TRBV28
CASSQDPKLFF
>NA|TRBV5-1
CASLTGTSGGTDTQYF
>NA|TRBV6-6
CASRPNPGDQPQHF
>NA|TRBV2
CASSDSGGHTGELFF
>NA|TRBV28
CASSRTGLPQETQYF
>NA|TRBV2
CASRRGGRTGELFF
>NA|TRBV11-2
CASSRSGAANTGELFF
>NA|TRBV18
CASSPIPGQATPGELFF
>NA|TRBV9
CASSGRDSSYEQYF
>NA|TRBV6-5
CASSYERQGPQTQYF
>NA|TRBV28
CASSLGLINEQFF
>NA|TRBV2
CASSPTGVAYEQYF
>NA|TRBV5-1
CASSPATRSEAFF
>NA|TRBV11-2
CASSLSDLAGGPGELFF
>NA|TRBV18
CASSFEDRDGYTF
>few|TRBV11-2
CASSLDWTQETQYF
>few|TRBV19
CASSIAGGTDTQYF
>few|TRBV2
CASSAAGRGGTEAFF
>once|TRBV5-8
CASSLGTGSSTGELFF
>NA|TRBV6-5
CASSYWLGEETQYF